This TCR beta chain was documented in a study of T cell changes during pregnancy in multiple sclerosis. Sequencing used immunoSEQ multiplex PCR; TCRdb keeps in-frame clones, though not all of them. Of almost 95,000 clones in the sample, 92% are singletons; the top ten hold about 1.6%. Sequenced material: peripheral blood, taken in the first trimester of pregnancy. This TCR was recovered from a female donor with multiple sclerosis, enrolled in a pregnancy study.

The CDR3 DNA sequence: TGTGCCTGGAGTGGGGCCGGGACAGGGGGCAGGAATGAGCAGTTCTTC. This codes for CAWSGAGTGGRNEQFF. This sequence joins TRBV30 and TRBJ2-1; 12 bases line up with TRBD1. Looked up from germline, CDR1 is GTSNPN and CDR2 is SVGIG (reference sequence). The V gene end was trimmed by 1 base and the J gene end by 7 bases; junction bases not matched to a gene: 8. This CDR3 has 16 residues.